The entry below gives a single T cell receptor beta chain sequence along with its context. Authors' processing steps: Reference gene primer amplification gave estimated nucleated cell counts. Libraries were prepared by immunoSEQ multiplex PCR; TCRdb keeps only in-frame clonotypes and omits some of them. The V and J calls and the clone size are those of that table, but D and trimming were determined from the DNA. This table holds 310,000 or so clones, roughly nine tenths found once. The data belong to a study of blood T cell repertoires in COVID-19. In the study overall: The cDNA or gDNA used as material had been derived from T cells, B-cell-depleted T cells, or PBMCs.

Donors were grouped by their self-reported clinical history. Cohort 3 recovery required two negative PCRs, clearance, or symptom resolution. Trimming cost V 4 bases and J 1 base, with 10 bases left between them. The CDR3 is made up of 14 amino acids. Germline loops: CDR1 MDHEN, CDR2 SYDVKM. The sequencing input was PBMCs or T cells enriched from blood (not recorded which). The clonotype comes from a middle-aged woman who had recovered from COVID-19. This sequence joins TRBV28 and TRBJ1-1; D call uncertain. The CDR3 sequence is CASSWTGENTEAFF. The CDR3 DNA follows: TGTGCCAGCAGTTGGACCGGGGAGAACACTGAAGCTTTCTTT.